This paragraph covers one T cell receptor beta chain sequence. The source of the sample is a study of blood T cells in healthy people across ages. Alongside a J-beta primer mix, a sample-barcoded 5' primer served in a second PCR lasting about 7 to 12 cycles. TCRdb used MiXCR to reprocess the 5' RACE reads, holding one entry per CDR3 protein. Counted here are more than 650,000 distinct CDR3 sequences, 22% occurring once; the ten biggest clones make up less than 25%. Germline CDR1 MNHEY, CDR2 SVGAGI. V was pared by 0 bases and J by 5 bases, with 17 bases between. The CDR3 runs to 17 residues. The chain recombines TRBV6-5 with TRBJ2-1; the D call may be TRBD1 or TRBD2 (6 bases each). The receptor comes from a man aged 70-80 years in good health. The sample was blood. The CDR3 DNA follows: TGTGCCAGCAGTTACTCGAGTTGGGGGGCCATGGACAATGAGCAGTTCTTC. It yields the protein CASSYSSWGAMDNEQFF.